This paragraph covers one T cell receptor (beta chain) sequence. The antigen is unknown. Primers for the PCR totalled 60 Vbeta and 13 Jbeta. Only in-frame clones appear in the TCRdb table, and some are missing; sequencing was by immunoSEQ multiplex PCR. The data contain tens of thousands of clones, approximately 86% of them singletons. With V trimmed by 3 bases and J by 12 bases, 4 bases remained unmatched. The germline V gene encodes CDR1 SGHVS and CDR2 FQNEAQ. CDR3 size: 14 residues. These data come from a study of cytomegalovirus exposure and HLA in healthy donors. Study-level findings and limits: Some TCR beta chains (roughly 150 of them) were listed as cytomegalovirus-associated. Reportedly, diagnosis of cytomegalovirus status by the classifier showed high specificity and sensitivity.

Likely unrecorded immune exposures existed in these nominally healthy donors. This rearrangement joins TRBV7-8 to TRBJ2-1; 14 bases match TRBD2. The sample consisted of PBMCs. This clonotype originated in a man aged 25-40 years in good health and CMV-seropositive. This CDR3 reads CASSLGTSGSVQFF. In DNA form, the CDR3 reads TGTGCCAGCAGCTTGGGGACTAGCGGGAGTGTGCAGTTCTTC.